Sequencing of this T cell receptor (beta chain) was carried out in a study of beta chain features in type 1 diabetes (dated by TCRdb to 2016 to 2019). General notes on the study: No differences in mean age, gender distribution, total cell number or subset yield were found between patients and healthy donors. A total of about 99,000,000 sorted cells were examined across all samples, and RNA yield correlated strongly with the number of cells per subset. Naive and central memory subsets were obtained from all 30 or so donors, but regulatory and stem cell-like memory subsets were isolated from only 8 patients and roughly 8 healthy donors. The study compared TCRB repertoires of sorted circulating CD4+ T cell subsets between recently diagnosed type 1 diabetes patients and matched healthy donors. Overall study results and their limits: Naive, central memory and regulatory TCRB repertoires appeared more similar among patients than among healthy donors. Because small numbers of individuals were included in the HLA sub-analyses, any influence of HLA type on TCRB rearrangement was left unresolved. Type 1 diabetes patients showed a moderate but significant shortening of TCRB CDR3 length in all four CD4+ subsets. Shorter templates might have been favored by PCR, but patient and control samples were amplified and corrected together, so both groups would have been affected equally by any skew. Patients with type 1 diabetes made fewer insertions and deleted more nucleotides at VDJ recombination sites, implying thymic rearrangement abnormalities. Because cDNA rather than genomic DNA was sequenced, highly expressing activated cells could have been over-represented, although no difference in activation and CD3 levels was found between groups.

Each donor gave one peripheral blood draw, averaging roughly 120 mL, which was collected into heparinised tubes. Using a panel that included CD45RO, CCR7, CD25, CD127, CD95 and CD27, naive, central memory, regulatory and stem cell-like memory CD4+ T cells were sorted on a BD FACSAria II. A purity above 98% was achieved for all sorted populations. PBMCs were separated immediately by Lymphoprep density gradient centrifugation and were stained directly, without being cultured. So that batch effects would be minimized, each experiment stained and sorted samples in pairs, pairing one healthy donor with one patient. The entire isolated RNA was reverse transcribed using the High Capacity cDNA Reverse Transcription Kit, and thus expressed TCRB transcripts were sequenced. Naive, central memory and regulatory T cell samples underwent deep immunoSEQ sequencing, averaging about 3.5 million total reads per sample. After sorted cells were lysed in RLT buffer, RNA was extracted with DNase-treated RNeasy Micro or Mini kits, with the choice depending on cell number. Each cell subset was processed separately to prevent cross-contamination, with patient and healthy donor samples processed together. The immunoSEQ multiplex PCR was used to amplify TCRB sequences from cDNA, yielding 87-bp fragments that span the CDR3 region. Amplicons were sequenced on the Illumina HiSeq platform. The original pipeline was this. Synthetic template baselines were used to correct PCR bias computationally, reads within Hamming distance 2 were collapsed together, and singletons that could not be merged were discarded. Reads were aligned against IMGT to assign V, D and J genes, CDR3 length and insertions or deletions at six rearrangement sites. Within each subset, clonotype counts were normalized to sorted cell number, after which true diversity and Gini coefficients were computed with the tcR R package. The overlap coefficient, calculated on TCRB nucleotide sequences, was used to measure repertoire sharing. Out-of-frame TCRB sequences from naive cells were analyzed as a proxy for the pre-selection repertoire. TCRdb took this table from immuneACCESS and kept in-frame rearrangements with V and J called. Such tables lack part of the clones; where checked against another copy, unresolved V genes explain under half of the gap, and the rest is unexplained. The DNA was the basis for D and trimming; V, J and clone size are from that table. For this sample the table gives hundreds of thousands of clones, of which about a sixth were detected only once. Around 0.02% of the sample lies in the top ten.

The CDR3 measures 15 amino acids from cysteine to phenylalanine. Only CDR3 DNA remains: 45 bases, in frame from the first base. Sequences SGHTA (CDR1) and FQGNSA (CDR2) are obtained from the germline V gene. In the case of this clone: Its antigen is currently not known. The record has no base qualities; no much larger clone is one base away.

This receptor was taken from a woman aged 18 to 35 in good health. Sequenced input: naive CD4+ T cells from blood. The cell subset or site label corresponds to: true naive CD4+ T cells. The sequence is built from TRBV7-2 and TRBJ2-5; TRBD2 is perhaps the D gene, given 5 matching bases. The end of the DNA aligns better with TRBJ2-7, so the J call may be wrong. The sequenced DNA is TGTGCCAGCAGGATGGTTTGGGAGAGCCACTACGAGCAGTACTTC. Translated, this gives CASRMVWESHYEQYF.